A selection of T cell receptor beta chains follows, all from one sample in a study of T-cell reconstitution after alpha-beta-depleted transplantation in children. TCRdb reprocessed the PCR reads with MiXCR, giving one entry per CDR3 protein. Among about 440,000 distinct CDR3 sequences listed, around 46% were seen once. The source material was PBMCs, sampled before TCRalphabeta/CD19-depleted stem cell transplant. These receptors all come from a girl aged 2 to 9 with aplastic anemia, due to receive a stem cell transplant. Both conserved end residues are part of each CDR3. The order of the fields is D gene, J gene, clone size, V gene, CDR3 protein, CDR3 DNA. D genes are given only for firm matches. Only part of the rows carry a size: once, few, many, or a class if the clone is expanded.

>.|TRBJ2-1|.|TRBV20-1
CSARMAGSSYNEQFF
TGCAGTGCTAGAATGGCGGGGAGCTCCTACAATGAGCAGTTCTTC
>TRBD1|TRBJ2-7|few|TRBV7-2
CASRRETGPSGYEQYF
TGTGCCAGCAGGCGAGAGACAGGGCCCTCGGGATACGAGCAGTACTTC
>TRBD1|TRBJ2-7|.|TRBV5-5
CASSRQGHSYEQYF
TGTGCCAGCAGCCGACAGGGGCACTCCTACGAGCAGTACTTC
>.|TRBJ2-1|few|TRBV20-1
CSAQGVLTYNEQFF
TGCAGTGCCCAGGGTGTCCTTACCTACAATGAGCAGTTCTTC
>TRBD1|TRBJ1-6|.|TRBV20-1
CSASPGQSIPLHF
TGCAGTGCTAGCCCGGGACAGTCGATACCCCTCCACTTT
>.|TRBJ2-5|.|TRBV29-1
CQVGEETQYF
TGCCAGGTGGGGGAAGAGACCCAGTACTTC
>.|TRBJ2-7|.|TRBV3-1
CASSQGEGPYEQYF
TGTGCCAGCAGCCAAGGAGAGGGTCCCTACGAGCAGTACTTC
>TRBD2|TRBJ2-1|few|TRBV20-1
CSATSSGSNEQFF
TGCAGTGCTACCTCTAGCGGGAGCAATGAGCAGTTCTTC
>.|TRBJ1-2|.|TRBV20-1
CSAPGGGYTF
TGCAGTGCTCCGGGTGGGGGCTACACCTTC
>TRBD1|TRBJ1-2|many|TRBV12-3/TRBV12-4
CASSLAGTGYGYTF
TGTGCCAGCAGTTTAGCTGGGACAGGCTATGGCTACACCTTC